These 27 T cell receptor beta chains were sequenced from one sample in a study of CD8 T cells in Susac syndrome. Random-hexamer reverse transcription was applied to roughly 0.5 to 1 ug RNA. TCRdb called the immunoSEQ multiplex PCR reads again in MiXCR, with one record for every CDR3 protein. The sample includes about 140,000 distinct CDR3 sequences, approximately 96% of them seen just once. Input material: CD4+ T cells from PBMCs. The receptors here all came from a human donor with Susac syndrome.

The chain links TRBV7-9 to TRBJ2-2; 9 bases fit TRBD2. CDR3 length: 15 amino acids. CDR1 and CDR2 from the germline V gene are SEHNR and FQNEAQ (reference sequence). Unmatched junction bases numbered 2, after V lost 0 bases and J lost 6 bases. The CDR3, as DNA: TGTGCCAGCAGCTTAGCCGGGACTAGCCCCGGGGAGCTGTTTTTT. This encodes CASSLAGTSPGELFF.

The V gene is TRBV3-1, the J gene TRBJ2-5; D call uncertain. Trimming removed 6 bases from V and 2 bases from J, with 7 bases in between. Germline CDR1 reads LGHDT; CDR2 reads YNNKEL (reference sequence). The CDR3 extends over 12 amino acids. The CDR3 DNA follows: TGTGCCAGCAGTCGAATACAAGAGACCCAGTACTTC. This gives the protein CASSRIQETQYF.

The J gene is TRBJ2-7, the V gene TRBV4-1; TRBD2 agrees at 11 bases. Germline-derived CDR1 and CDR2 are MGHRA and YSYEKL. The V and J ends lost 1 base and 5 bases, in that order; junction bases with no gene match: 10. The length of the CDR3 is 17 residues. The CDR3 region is CASSQVGVSGRAHEQYF. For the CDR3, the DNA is TGCGCCAGCAGCCAAGTCGGAGTTAGCGGGAGGGCCCACGAGCAGTACTTC.

CDR3 bases: TGTGCCAGCAGTTTACAGCGGGACAGCTACGAGCAGTACTTC. This sequence encodes CASSLQRDSYEQYF. V usage is TRBV7-9 and J usage is TRBJ2-7; the D gene could be TRBD1 or TRBD2 (7 bases each). The CDR3 has 14 residues. V lost 6 bases, J lost 3 bases, and 15 bases lay in between. Germline V gene data show CDR1 as SEHNR and CDR2 as FQNEAQ (reference sequence). Using reference TRBV7-9 and TRBJ2-7 for the parts outside the CDR3, the full variable domain is DTGVSQNPRHKITKRGQNVTFRCDPISEHNRLYWYRQTLGQGPEFLTYFQNEAQLEKSRLLSDRFSAERPKGSFSTLEIQRTEQGDSAMYLCASSLQRDSYEQYFGPGTRLTVT.

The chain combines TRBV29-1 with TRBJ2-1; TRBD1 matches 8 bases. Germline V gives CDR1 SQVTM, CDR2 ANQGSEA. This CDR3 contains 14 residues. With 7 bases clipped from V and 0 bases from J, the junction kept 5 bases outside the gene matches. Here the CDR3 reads CSGMGQVSYNEQFF. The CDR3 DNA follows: TGCAGCGGGATGGGACAGGTCTCCTACAATGAGCAGTTCTTC.

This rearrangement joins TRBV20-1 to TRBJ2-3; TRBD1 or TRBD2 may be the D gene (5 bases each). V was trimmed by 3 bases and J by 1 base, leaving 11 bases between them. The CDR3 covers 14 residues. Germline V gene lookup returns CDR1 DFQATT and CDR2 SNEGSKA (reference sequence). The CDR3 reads CSASWGKGTDTQYF. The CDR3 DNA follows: TGCAGTGCTAGTTGGGGGAAAGGCACAGATACGCAGTATTTT.

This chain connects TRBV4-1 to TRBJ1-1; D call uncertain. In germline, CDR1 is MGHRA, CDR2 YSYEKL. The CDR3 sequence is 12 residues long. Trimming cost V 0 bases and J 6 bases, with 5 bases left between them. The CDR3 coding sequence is TGCGCCAGCAGCCAAGAGAGGTCTGAAGCTTTCTTT. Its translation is CASSQERSEAFF.

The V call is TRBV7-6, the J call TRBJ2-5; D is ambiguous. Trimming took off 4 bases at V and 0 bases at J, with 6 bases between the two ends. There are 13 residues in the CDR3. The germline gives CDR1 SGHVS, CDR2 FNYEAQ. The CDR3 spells CASSSGNQETQYF. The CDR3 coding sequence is TGTGCCAGCAGCTCGGGCAACCAAGAGACCCAGTACTTC.

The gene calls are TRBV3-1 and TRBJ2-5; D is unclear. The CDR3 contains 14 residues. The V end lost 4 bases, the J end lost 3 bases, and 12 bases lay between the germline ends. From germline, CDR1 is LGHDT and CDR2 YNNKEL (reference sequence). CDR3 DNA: TGTGCCAGCAGCCGTATCCCTAGGGAAGAGACCCAGTACTTC. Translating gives CASSRIPREETQYF.

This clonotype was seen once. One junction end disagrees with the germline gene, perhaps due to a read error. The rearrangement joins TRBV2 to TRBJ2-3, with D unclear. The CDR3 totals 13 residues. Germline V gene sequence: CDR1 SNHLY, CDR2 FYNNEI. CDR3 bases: TGTGCCAGCAGTGAAGGGCCAGCAGATACGCAGTTTTTT. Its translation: CASSEGPADTQFF.

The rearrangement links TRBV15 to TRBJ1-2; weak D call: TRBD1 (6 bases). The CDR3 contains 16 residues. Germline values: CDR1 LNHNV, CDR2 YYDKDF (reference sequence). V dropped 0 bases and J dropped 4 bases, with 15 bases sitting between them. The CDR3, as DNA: TGTGCCACCAGCAGAGACTCAGTGGGGGGGGCCTATGGCTACACCTTC. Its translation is CATSRDSVGGAYGYTF.

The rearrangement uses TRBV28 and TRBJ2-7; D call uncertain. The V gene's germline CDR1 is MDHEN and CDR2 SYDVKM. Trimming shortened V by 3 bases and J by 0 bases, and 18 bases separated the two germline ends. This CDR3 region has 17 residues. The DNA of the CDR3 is TGTGCCAGCAGTTTTCAGTTTTGGACGGGCTTCTCCTACGAGCAGTACTTC. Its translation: CASSFQFWTGFSYEQYF.

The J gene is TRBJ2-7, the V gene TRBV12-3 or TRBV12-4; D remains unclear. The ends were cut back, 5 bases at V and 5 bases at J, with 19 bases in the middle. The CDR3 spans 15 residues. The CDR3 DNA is TGTGCCAGCAGTACCTCATACGTCGGGTTCCACGAGCAGTACTTC. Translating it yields CASSTSYVGFHEQYF.

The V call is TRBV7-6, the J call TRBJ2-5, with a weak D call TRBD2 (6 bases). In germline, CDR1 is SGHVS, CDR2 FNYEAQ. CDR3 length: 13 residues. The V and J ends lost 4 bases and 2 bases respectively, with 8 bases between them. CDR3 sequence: CASSSGTQETQYF. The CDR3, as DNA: TGTGCCAGCAGCTCGGGGACTCAAGAGACCCAGTACTTC.

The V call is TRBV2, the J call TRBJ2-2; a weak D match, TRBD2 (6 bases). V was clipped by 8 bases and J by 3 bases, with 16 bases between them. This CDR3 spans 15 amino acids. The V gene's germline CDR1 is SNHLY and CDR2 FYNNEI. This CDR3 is CASEVGLADTGELFF. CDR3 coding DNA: TGTGCCAGCGAAGTGGGACTGGCCGACACCGGGGAGCTGTTTTTT.

This chain's CDR3 is CSATRRGSGANVLTF. The CDR3 coding sequence is TGCAGTGCTACCCGGCGGGGCTCTGGGGCCAACGTCCTGACTTTC. The chain employs TRBV20-1 and TRBJ2-6, with D possibly being TRBD2 (6 bases). The germline V gene has CDR1 DFQATT and CDR2 SNEGSKA (reference sequence). The V end lost 4 bases, the J end lost 0 bases, and 10 bases lay between the germline ends. CDR3 length: 15 residues.

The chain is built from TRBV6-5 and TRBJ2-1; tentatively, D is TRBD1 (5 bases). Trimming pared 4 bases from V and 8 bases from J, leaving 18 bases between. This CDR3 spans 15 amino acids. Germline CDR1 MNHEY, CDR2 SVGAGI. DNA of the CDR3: TGTGCCAGCAGTTCCCCCTCAGGGAAAGTCGATGAGCAGTTCTTC. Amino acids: CASSSPSGKVDEQFF.

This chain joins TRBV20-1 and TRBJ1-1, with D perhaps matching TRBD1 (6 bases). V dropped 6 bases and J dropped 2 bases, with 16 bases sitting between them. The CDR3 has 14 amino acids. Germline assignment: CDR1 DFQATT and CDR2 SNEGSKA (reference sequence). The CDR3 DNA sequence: TGCAGTGCCATGCAGGACAGTGGCAACACTGAAGCTTTCTTT. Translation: CSAMQDSGNTEAFF.

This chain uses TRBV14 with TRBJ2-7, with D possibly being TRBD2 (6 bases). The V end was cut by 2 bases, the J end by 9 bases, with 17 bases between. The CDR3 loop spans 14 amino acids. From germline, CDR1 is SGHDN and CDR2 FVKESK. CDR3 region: CASSQTGRTLRQYF. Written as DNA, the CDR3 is TGTGCCAGCAGCCAAACTGGGAGGACACTCAGGCAGTACTTC.

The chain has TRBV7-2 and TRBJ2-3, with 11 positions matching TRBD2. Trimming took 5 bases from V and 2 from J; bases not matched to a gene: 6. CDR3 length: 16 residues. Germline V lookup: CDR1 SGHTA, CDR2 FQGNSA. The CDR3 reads CASSTRLAGPTDTQYF. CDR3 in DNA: TGTGCCAGCAGCACCAGACTAGCGGGACCCACAGATACGCAGTATTTT.

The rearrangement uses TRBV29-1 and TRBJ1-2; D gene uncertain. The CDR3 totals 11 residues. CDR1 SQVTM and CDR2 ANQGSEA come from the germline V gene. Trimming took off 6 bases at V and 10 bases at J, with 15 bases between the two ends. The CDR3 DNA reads TGCAGCGTGCTTGACGGCGGGGACTACACCTTC. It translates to CSVLDGGDYTF.

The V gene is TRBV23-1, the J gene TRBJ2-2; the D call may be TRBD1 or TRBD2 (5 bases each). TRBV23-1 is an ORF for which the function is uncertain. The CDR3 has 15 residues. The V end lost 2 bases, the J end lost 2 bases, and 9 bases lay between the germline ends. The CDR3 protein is CASSQGRDNTGELFF. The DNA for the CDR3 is TGCGCCAGCAGTCAAGGTCGGGACAACACCGGGGAGCTGTTTTTT.

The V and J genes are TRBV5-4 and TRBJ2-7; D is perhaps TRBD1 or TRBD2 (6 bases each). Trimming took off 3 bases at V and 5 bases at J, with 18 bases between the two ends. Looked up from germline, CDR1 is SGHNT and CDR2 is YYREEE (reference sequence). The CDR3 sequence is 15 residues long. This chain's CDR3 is CASSSNLGGFHEQYF. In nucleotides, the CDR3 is TGTGCCAGCAGCTCCAATCTAGGGGGGTTCCACGAGCAGTACTTC.

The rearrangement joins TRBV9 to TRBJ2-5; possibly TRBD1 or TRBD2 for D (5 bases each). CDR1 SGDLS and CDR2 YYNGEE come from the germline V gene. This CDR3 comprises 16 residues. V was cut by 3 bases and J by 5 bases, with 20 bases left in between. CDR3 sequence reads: CASSAGRVGNGETQYF. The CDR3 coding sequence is TGTGCCAGCAGCGCAGGCAGGGTCGGGAACGGTGAGACCCAGTACTTC.

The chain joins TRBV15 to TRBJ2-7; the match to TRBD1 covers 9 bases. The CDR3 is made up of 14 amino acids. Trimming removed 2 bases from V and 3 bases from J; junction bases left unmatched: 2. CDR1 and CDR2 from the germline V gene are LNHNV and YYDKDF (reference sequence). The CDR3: CATSRPGQGYEQYF. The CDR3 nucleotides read TGTGCCACCAGCAGACCGGGACAGGGCTACGAGCAGTACTTC.

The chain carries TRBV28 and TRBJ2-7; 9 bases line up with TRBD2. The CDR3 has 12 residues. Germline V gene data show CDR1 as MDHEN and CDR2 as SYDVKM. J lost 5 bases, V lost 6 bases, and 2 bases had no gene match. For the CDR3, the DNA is TGTGCCAGCAGAGCGGGAGGACACGAGCAGTACTTC. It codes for CASRAGGHEQYF. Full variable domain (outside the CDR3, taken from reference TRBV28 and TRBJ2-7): DVKVTQSSRYLVKRTGEKVFLECVQDMDHENMFWYRQDPGLGLRLIYFSYDVKMKEKGDIPEGYSVSREKKERFSLILESASTNQTSMYLCASRAGGHEQYFGPGTRLTVT.

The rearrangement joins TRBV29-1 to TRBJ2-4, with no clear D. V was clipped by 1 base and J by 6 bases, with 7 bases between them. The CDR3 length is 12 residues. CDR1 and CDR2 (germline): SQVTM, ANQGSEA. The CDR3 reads CSVEATANIQYF. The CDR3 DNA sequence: TGCAGCGTTGAAGCGACTGCAAACATTCAGTACTTC. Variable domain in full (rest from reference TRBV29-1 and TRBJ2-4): SAVISQKPSRDICQRGTSLTIQCQVDSQVTMMFWYRQQPGQSLTLIATANQGSEATYESGFVIDKFPISRPNLTFSTLTVSNMSPEDSSIYLCSVEATANIQYFGAGTRLSVL.